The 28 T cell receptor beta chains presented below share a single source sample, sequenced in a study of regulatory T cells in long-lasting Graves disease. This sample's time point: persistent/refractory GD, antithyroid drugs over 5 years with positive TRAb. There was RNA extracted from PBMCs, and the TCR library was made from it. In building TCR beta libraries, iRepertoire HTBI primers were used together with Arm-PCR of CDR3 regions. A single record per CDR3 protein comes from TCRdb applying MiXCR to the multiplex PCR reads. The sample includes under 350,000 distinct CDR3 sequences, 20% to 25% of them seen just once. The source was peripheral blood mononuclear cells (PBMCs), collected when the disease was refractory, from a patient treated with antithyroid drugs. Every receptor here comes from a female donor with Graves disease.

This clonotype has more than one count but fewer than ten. The CDR3 sequence is CSAPRGRGASGELFF. CDR3 in DNA: TGCAGTGCTCCGCGGGGGAGGGGAGCGTCCGGGGAGCTGTTTTTT. J is TRBJ2-2 and V is TRBV20-1, with 7 bases lining up with TRBD2. Germline-derived CDR1 and CDR2 are DFQATT and SNEGSKA (reference sequence). V lost 5 bases and J lost 6; bases outside the gene matches: 12. The length of the CDR3 is 15 residues.

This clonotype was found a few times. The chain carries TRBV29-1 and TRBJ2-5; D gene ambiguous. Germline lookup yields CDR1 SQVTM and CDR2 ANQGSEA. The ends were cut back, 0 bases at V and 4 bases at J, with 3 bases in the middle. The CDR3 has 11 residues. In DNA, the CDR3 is TGCAGCGTTGAAGATCTAGAGACCCAGTACTTC. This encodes CSVEDLETQYF.

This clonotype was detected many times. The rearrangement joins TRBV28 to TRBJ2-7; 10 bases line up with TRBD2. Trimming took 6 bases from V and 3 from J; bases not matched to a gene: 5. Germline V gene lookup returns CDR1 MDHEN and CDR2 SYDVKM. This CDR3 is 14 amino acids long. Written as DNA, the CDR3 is TGTGCCAGCAGCCGACTAGCGGGCCACTACGAGCAGTACTTC. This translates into CASSRLAGHYEQYF.

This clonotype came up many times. CDR3 nucleotides: TGTGCCAGCAGTTACTTAGGGGAGACCTACGAGCAGTACTTC. Its translation is CASSYLGETYEQYF. The chain employs TRBV6-5 and TRBJ2-7; D may match TRBD1 or TRBD2 (5 bases each). The V end was cut by 1 base, the J end by 2 bases, with 9 bases between. Germline loops: CDR1 MNHEY, CDR2 SVGAGI. This CDR3 has 14 residues.

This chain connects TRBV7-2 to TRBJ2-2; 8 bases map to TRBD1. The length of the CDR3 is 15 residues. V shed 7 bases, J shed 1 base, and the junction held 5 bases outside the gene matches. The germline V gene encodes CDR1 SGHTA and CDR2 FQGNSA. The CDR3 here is CASTLGQGNTGELFF. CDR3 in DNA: TGTGCCAGCACCCTCGGACAGGGGAACACCGGGGAGCTGTTTTTT.

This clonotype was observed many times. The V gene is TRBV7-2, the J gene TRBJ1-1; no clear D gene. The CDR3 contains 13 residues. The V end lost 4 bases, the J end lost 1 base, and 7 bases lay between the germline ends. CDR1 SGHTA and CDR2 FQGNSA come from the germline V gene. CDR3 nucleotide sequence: TGTGCCAGCAGCTCGGCACGGAACACTGAAGCTTTCTTT. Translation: CASSSARNTEAFF.

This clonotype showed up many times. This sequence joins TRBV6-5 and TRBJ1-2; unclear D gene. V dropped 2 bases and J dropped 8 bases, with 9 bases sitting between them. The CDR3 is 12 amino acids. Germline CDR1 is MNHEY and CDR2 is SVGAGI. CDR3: CASSYGVWGYTF. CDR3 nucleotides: TGTGCCAGCAGTTACGGAGTCTGGGGCTACACCTTC.

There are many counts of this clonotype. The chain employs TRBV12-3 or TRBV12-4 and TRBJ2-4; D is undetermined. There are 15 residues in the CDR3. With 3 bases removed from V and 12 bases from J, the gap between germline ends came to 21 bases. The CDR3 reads CASSFSAEPRSYQYF. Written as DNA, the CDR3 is TGTGCCAGCAGTTTCAGTGCCGAACCCCGAAGCTATCAGTACTTC.

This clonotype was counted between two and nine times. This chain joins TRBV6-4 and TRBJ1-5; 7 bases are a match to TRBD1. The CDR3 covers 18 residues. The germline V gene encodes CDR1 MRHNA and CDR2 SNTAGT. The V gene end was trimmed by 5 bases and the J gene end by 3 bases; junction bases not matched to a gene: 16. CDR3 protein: CASSPYSGQAVPNQPQHF. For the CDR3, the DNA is TGTGCCAGCAGTCCATACAGCGGACAGGCGGTTCCCAATCAGCCCCAGCATTTT.

CDR3 in DNA: TGTGCCAGCAGTCCACCAAAGGTAATCCACGAGCAGTACTTC. It codes for CASSPPKVIHEQYF. The rearrangement links TRBV6-1 to TRBJ2-7, with D uncertain. The CDR3 spans 14 residues. Trimming shortened V by 5 bases and J by 5 bases, and 16 bases separated the two germline ends. CDR1 and CDR2 from the germline V gene are MNHNS and SASEGT.

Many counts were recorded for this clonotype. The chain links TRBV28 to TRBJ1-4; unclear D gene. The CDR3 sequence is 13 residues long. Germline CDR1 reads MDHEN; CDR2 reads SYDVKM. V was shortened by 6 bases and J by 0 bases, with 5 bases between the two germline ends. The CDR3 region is CASRPTTNEKLFF. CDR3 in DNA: TGTGCCAGCAGGCCCACAACTAATGAAAAACTGTTTTTT.

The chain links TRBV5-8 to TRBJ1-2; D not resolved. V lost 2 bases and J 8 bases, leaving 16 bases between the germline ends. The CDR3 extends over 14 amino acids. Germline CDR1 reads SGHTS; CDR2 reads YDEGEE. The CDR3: CASSFRTVFGGYTF. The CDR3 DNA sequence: TGTGCCAGCAGCTTTCGGACGGTCTTTGGAGGCTACACCTTC.

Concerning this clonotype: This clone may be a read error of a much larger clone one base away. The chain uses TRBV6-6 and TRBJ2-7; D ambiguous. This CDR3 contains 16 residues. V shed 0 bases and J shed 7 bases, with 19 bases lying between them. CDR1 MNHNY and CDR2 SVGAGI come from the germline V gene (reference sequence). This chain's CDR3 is CASSYSIGLGAVEQYF. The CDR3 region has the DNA TGTGCCAGCAGTTACTCGATAGGGCTGGGTGCTGTGGAGCAGTACTTC.

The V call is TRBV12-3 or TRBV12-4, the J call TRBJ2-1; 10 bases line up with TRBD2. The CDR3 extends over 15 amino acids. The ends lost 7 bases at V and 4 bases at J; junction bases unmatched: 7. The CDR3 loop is CASKLGTSAYNEQFF. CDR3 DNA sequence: TGTGCCAGCAAATTAGGGACTAGCGCATACAATGAGCAGTTCTTC.

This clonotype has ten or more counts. Written as DNA, the CDR3 is TGTGCCAGCAGCCCTATGACAGGGCCCTACGAGCAGTACTTC. Amino acids: CASSPMTGPYEQYF. The J gene is TRBJ2-7, the V gene TRBV28, with 7 bases fitting TRBD1. The CDR3 covers 14 residues. The V segment lost 6 bases and the J segment 2 bases; nucleotides outside the gene matches: 7. Germline values: CDR1 MDHEN, CDR2 SYDVKM.

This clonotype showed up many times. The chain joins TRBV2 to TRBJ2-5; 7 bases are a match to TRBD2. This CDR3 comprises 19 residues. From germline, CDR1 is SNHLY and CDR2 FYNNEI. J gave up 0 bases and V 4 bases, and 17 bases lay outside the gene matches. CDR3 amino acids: CASSAQRRLRLADQETQYF. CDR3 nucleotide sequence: TGTGCCAGCAGTGCCCAGCGTCGCCTTCGACTAGCCGACCAAGAGACCCAGTACTTC.

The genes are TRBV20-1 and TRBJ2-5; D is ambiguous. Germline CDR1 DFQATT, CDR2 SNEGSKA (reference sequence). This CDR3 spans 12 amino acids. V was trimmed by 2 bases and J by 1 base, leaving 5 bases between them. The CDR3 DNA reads TGCAGTGCTAGAAAGGGCCAAGAGACCCAGTACTTC. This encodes CSARKGQETQYF.

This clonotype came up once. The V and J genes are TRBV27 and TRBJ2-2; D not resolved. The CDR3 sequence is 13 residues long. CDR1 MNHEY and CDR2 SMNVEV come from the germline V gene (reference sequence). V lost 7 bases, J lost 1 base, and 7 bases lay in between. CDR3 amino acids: CASKRVNTGELFF. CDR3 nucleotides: TGTGCCAGCAAAAGAGTGAACACCGGGGAGCTGTTTTTT.

The CDR3 loop reads CASSPGKGEVVYEQYF. The CDR3 nucleotides read TGTGCCAGCTCACCAGGGAAAGGGGAGGTGGTCTACGAGCAGTACTTC. The rearrangement joins TRBV18 to TRBJ2-7; D is perhaps TRBD2 (6 bases). V lost 2 bases, J lost 3 bases, and 17 bases lay in between. CDR1 and CDR2 (germline): KGHSH, LQKENI. CDR3 size: 16 residues.

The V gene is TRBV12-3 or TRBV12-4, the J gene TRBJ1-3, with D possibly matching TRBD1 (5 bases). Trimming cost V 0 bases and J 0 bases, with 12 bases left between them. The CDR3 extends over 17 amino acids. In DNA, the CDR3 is TGTGCCAGCAGTTTAGCGCTCGGGACTCACTCTGGAAACACCATATATTTT. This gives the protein CASSLALGTHSGNTIYF.

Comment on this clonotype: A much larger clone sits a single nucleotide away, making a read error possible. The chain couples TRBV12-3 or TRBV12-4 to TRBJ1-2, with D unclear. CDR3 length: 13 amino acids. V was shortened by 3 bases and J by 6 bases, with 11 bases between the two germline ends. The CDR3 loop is CASSFPALHGYTF. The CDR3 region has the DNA TGTGCCAGCAGTTTCCCTGCCCTCCATGGCTACACCTTC.

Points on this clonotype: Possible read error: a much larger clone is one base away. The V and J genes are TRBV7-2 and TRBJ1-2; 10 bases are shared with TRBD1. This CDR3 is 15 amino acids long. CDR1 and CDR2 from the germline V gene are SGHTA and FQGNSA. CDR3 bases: TGTGCCAGCAGCTTGTATTTGGGGACAGGGGATGGCCACACCTTC. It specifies CASSLYLGTGDGHTF.

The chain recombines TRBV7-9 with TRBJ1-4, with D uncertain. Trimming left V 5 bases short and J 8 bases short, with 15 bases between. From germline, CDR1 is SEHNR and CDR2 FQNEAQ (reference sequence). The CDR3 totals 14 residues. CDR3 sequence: CASSHSGSGEKLFF. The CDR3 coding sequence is TGTGCCAGCAGCCATTCGGGGAGTGGGGAAAAACTGTTTTTT.

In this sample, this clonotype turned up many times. The CDR3 here is CASRQGQHTGELFF. The CDR3 DNA reads TGTGCCAGCAGACAAGGACAGCACACCGGGGAGCTGTTTTTT. The chain recombines TRBV6-2 or TRBV6-3 with TRBJ2-2; maybe TRBD1 (6 bases). The ends were cut back, 6 bases at V and 3 bases at J, with 11 bases in the middle. Germline V gives CDR1 MNHEY, CDR2 SVGEGT. The CDR3 runs to 14 residues.

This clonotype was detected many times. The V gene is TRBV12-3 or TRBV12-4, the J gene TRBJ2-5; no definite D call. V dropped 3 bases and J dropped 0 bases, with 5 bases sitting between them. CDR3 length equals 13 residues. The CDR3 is CASSFRNQETQYF. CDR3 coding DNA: TGTGCCAGCAGTTTTCGGAACCAAGAGACCCAGTACTTC.

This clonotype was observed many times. This CDR3 is CASSRLAALQETQYF. The CDR3 coding sequence is TGTGCCAGCAGCCGCCTAGCGGCTCTCCAAGAGACCCAGTACTTC. V is TRBV7-9 and J is TRBJ2-5; 7 nucleotides agree with TRBD2. This CDR3 comprises 15 residues. Per the germline V gene, CDR1 is SEHNR and CDR2 is FQNEAQ (reference sequence). Trimming took 5 bases from V and 1 from J; bases not matched to a gene: 7.

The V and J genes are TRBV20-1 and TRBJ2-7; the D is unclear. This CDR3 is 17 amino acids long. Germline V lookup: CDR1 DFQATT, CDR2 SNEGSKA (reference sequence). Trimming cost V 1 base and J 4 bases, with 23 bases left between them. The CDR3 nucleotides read TGCAGTGCTAGAGGTCCCCCTTTGAGCGACCCCTGGTACGAGCAGTACTTC. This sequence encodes CSARGPPLSDPWYEQYF.

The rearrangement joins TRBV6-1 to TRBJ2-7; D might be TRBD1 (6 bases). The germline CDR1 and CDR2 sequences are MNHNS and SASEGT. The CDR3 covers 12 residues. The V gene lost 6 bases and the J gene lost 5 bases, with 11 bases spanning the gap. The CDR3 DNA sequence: TGTGCCAGCAGGGACAGTGGGAACGAGCAGTACTTC. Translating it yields CASRDSGNEQYF.